What follows are 25 T cell receptor beta chains derived from one specimen sequenced in a study of T cell responses to AZD1222 COVID-19 vaccine. The method was immunoSEQ multiplex PCR; TCRdb's version includes in-frame clones alone and lacks a portion of them. The profile shows tens of thousands of clones, less than 95% of them singletons. This specimen consisted of peripheral blood, obtained 28 days after the second AZD1222 dose. These receptors originate from an adult who received the AZD1222 COVID-19 vaccine.

The chain carries TRBV28 and TRBJ1-2; D unclear. The germline V and J ends were trimmed by 3 bases and 5 bases, with 13 bases remaining between them. The CDR3 is made up of 14 amino acids. The germline V gene has CDR1 MDHEN and CDR2 SYDVKM. CDR3 nucleotides: TGTGCCAGCAGTTTTGGCAGGACGGATTATGGCTACACCTTC. Its translation is CASSFGRTDYGYTF.

The chain uses TRBV15 and TRBJ2-7; 10 nucleotides agree with TRBD2. J gave up 9 bases and V 0 bases, and 11 bases lay outside the gene matches. CDR3 length: 16 amino acids. Looked up from germline, CDR1 is LNHNV and CDR2 is YYDKDF (reference sequence). The CDR3 here is CATSRDRLAGVEGQYF. The CDR3 nucleotides are TGTGCCACCAGCAGAGATCGTCTAGCGGGAGTCGAAGGGCAGTACTTC.

The chain couples TRBV9 to TRBJ2-3; TRBD2 matches at 9 bases. The length of the CDR3 is 16 residues. The V and J ends lost 0 bases and 2 bases, in that order; junction bases with no gene match: 4. Germline CDR1 and CDR2: SGDLS and YYNGEE. Here the CDR3 DNA reads TGTGCCAGCAGCGTAGTGGCTAGCGGGAACACAGATACGCAGTATTTT. It encodes CASSVVASGNTDTQYF.

J is TRBJ1-6 and V is TRBV7-6, with a tentative D call TRBD1 (5 bases). Germline loops: CDR1 SGHVS, CDR2 FNYEAQ. CDR3 length: 15 amino acids. V lost 0 bases and J 7 bases, leaving 10 bases between the germline ends. Written as DNA, the CDR3 is TGTGCCAGCAGCTTAGCGTTCGAGGGGAATTCACCCCTCCACTTT. Its protein product is CASSLAFEGNSPLHF.

The rearrangement links TRBV15 to TRBJ1-2; D is perhaps TRBD1 (6 bases). Germline V gene data show CDR1 as LNHNV and CDR2 as YYDKDF (reference sequence). V gave up 1 base and J gave up 0 bases, with 12 bases separating them. The CDR3 length is 16 residues. CDR3 loop: CATSRVPTGSNYGYTF. The CDR3 bases are TGTGCCACCAGCAGAGTCCCCACAGGGTCTAACTATGGCTACACCTTC.

The chain couples TRBV11-3 to TRBJ2-7, with 11 bases lining up with TRBD2. The CDR3 has 16 residues. CDR1 SGHNT and CDR2 YENEEA come from the germline V gene. The junction had 9 bases not matched to a gene; V was cut back by 4 bases and J by 4 bases. The CDR3 region has the DNA TGTGCCAGCAGCTCCACCACACTAGCGGGAGAGTACGAGCAGTACTTC. Its translation is CASSSTTLAGEYEQYF.

The rearrangement links TRBV4-2 to TRBJ2-4; D is ambiguous. The CDR3 runs 14 residues. V lost 0 bases and J 9 bases, leaving 12 bases between the germline ends. Germline CDR1 is LGHNA and CDR2 is YNFKEQ. DNA of the CDR3: TGTGCCAGCAGCCAAGATCGGGCCTCGGGCATTCAGTACTTC. Its translation: CASSQDRASGIQYF.

This chain joins TRBV25-1 and TRBJ1-2; TRBD1 matches at 7 bases. The CDR3 sequence is 15 residues long. Trimming cost V 5 bases and J 4 bases; bases outside gene matches: 10. The germline V gene encodes CDR1 MGHDK and CDR2 SYGVNS. The CDR3 DNA follows: TGTGCCAGCAGTCCTCCAGGGGGACGAGTCTATGGCTACACCTTC. Protein product: CASSPPGGRVYGYTF.

The rearrangement uses TRBV3-1 (or the pseudogene TRBV3-2) and TRBJ1-2; tentatively, D is TRBD1 (5 bases). Germline lookup yields CDR1 LGHDT and CDR2 YNNKEL (reference sequence). V was cut by 0 bases and J by 8 bases, with 16 bases left in between. This CDR3 has 15 amino acids. The chain's CDR3 is CASSQDVGVSGGYTF. CDR3 DNA sequence: TGTGCCAGCAGCCAAGATGTGGGGGTATCGGGAGGCTACACCTTC.

The chain uses TRBV9 and TRBJ1-4, with a tentative D call TRBD1 (6 bases). The germline V gene has CDR1 SGDLS and CDR2 YYNGEE. Trimming took 3 bases from V and 7 from J, leaving 16 bases between them. The CDR3 is made up of 15 amino acids. The CDR3 region is CASSEGRGKSEKLFF. The CDR3 bases are TGTGCCAGCAGCGAGGGTAGGGGGAAAAGTGAAAAACTGTTTTTT.

The chain couples TRBV25-1 to TRBJ1-6, with 8 positions matching TRBD1. The ends lost 7 bases at V and 10 bases at J; junction bases unmatched: 9. The V gene's germline CDR1 is MGHDK and CDR2 SYGVNS. The CDR3 extends over 14 amino acids. The CDR3 region is CASTLDRVGSPLHF. CDR3 nucleotides: TGTGCCAGCACCCTGGACAGGGTGGGCTCACCCCTCCACTTT.

V is TRBV28 and J is TRBJ2-1; a weak D match, TRBD1 (6 bases). The germline CDR1 and CDR2 sequences are MDHEN and SYDVKM. V gave up 7 bases and J gave up 2 bases, with 15 bases separating them. This CDR3 comprises 15 residues. The CDR3 region has the DNA TGTGCCAGCACCACGGGACAATTTACCTACAATGAGCAGTTCTTC. This gives the protein CASTTGQFTYNEQFF.

In this sample, this clone turned up a few times. This chain links TRBV28 with TRBJ2-7; 8 nucleotides line up with TRBD1. V shed 8 bases, J shed 2 bases, and the junction held 8 bases outside the gene matches. The germline V gene has CDR1 MDHEN and CDR2 SYDVKM. CDR3 length equals 14 residues. CDR3 residues: CASQLQGQAYEQYF. The CDR3 DNA follows: TGTGCCAGCCAACTACAGGGACAGGCCTACGAGCAGTACTTC. Drawing the rest from reference TRBV28 and TRBJ2-7, the complete variable domain is DVKVTQSSRYLVKRTGEKVFLECVQDMDHENMFWYRQDPGLGLRLIYFSYDVKMKEKGDIPEGYSVSREKKERFSLILESASTNQTSMYLCASQLQGQAYEQYFGPGTRLTVT.

The genes are TRBV7-6 and TRBJ2-1, with D possibly TRBD2 on 6 matching bases. Trimming left V 2 bases short and J 5 bases short, with 16 bases between. This CDR3 contains 16 residues. CDR1 is SGHVS and CDR2 is FNYEAQ in the germline V gene. The CDR3: CASSLRAASDNNEQFF. The CDR3 bases are TGTGCCAGCAGCTTAAGAGCGGCTAGCGACAACAATGAGCAGTTCTTC. Using reference TRBV7-6 and TRBJ2-1 for the parts outside the CDR3, the full variable domain is GAGVSQSPRYKVTKRGQDVALRCDPISGHVSLYWYRQALGQGPEFLTYFNYEAQQDKSGLPNDRFSAERPEGSISTLTIQRTEQRDSAMYRCASSLRAASDNNEQFFGPGTRLTVL.

The chain links TRBV30 to TRBJ1-1; D may be TRBD1 (5 bases). CDR3 size: 12 residues. Germline V CDR1 and CDR2: GTSNPN, SVGIG (reference sequence). V lost 3 bases and J 5 bases, leaving 10 bases between the germline ends. The CDR3 nucleotides are TGTGCCTGGAGGGGCCGGGGGACTGAAGCTTTCTTT. Protein: CAWRGRGTEAFF.

The V call is TRBV5-4, the J call TRBJ2-2; 9 bases agree with TRBD1. V lost 3 bases and J lost 7; bases outside the gene matches: 7. The length of the CDR3 is 15 residues. Germline CDR1 SGHNT, CDR2 YYREEE (reference sequence). CDR3 sequence reads: CASSYGQGSGGELFF. The CDR3 nucleotides are TGTGCCAGCAGCTACGGACAGGGGTCTGGCGGGGAGCTGTTTTTT.

The chain uses TRBV6-5 and TRBJ2-7, with TRBD2 matching over 10 bases. The V segment lost 5 bases and the J segment 0 bases; nucleotides outside the gene matches: 4. This CDR3 has 15 residues. The V gene's germline CDR1 is MNHEY and CDR2 SVGAGI. The chain's CDR3 is CASSKRLAGSYEQYF. The CDR3 DNA follows: TGTGCCAGCAGTAAGCGACTAGCGGGCTCCTACGAGCAGTACTTC.

The V call is TRBV15, the J call TRBJ1-1, with TRBD1 as a possible D gene (6 bases). This CDR3 contains 16 residues. Trimming cost V 0 bases and J 4 bases, with 15 bases left between them. Germline CDR1 is LNHNV and CDR2 is YYDKDF (reference sequence). The CDR3 reads CATSRDSDSRGTEAFF. DNA for the CDR3: TGTGCCACCAGCAGAGATTCGGACAGTCGGGGCACTGAAGCTTTCTTT.

CDR3 DNA: TGTGCCAGCAGTGAAGGAACACTATGGGATGAGCAGTTCTTC. The encoded protein is CASSEGTLWDEQFF. V is TRBV6-1 and J is TRBJ2-1, with D uncertain. The CDR3 runs 14 residues. Between the trimmed V and J ends, which lost 1 base and 8 bases, there was a span of 12 bases. Germline CDR1 and CDR2: MNHNS and SASEGT.

The chain carries TRBV7-9 and TRBJ2-3; D remains ambiguous. Trimming removed 0 bases at V and 4 bases at J, with 5 bases between. The CDR3 is made up of 13 amino acids. CDR1 and CDR2 (germline): SEHNR, FQNEAQ (reference sequence). CDR3 nucleotides: TGTGCCAGCAGCTTAGCCGGGTCAGATACGCAGTATTTT. The encoded protein is CASSLAGSDTQYF. Variable domain in full (rest from reference TRBV7-9 and TRBJ2-3): DTGVSQNPRHKITKRGQNVTFRCDPISEHNRLYWYRQTLGQGPEFLTYFQNEAQLEKSRLLSDRFSAERPKGSFSTLEIQRTEQGDSAMYLCASSLAGSDTQYFGPGTRLTVL.

The V and J genes are TRBV16 and TRBJ2-1, with 7 bases matching TRBD2. Trimming at V came to 0 bases and at J to 7 bases, leaving 6 bases not matched to a gene. Germline CDR1 is KGHSY and CDR2 is FQNENV. This CDR3 spans 15 amino acids. Here the CDR3 reads CASSQSGREKNEQFF. The DNA for the CDR3 is TGTGCCAGCAGCCAATCAGGGCGGGAGAAGAATGAGCAGTTCTTC.

The rearrangement joins TRBV5-1 to TRBJ2-7, with 8 bases identical to TRBD2. V was pared by 5 bases and J by 2 bases, with 6 bases of the junction left unmatched. The CDR3 has 14 residues. Germline CDR1 reads SGHRS; CDR2 reads YFSETQ. CDR3 amino acids: CASRPSGGTYEQYF. DNA of the CDR3: TGCGCCAGCAGGCCCAGCGGGGGAACCTACGAGCAGTACTTC.

The chain combines TRBV5-4 with TRBJ2-7, with TRBD1 matching 11 bases. V lost 3 bases and J lost 3; bases outside the gene matches: 5. Germline loops: CDR1 SGHNT, CDR2 YYREEE (reference sequence). The CDR3 is 15 amino acids. The chain's CDR3 is CASSSTGTGGYEQYF. DNA of the CDR3: TGTGCCAGCAGCTCTACCGGGACAGGGGGCTACGAGCAGTACTTC.

The V call is TRBV27, the J call TRBJ2-7; 10 nucleotides line up with TRBD1. Trimming at V came to 2 bases and at J to 4 bases, leaving 8 bases not matched to a gene. Germline values: CDR1 MNHEY, CDR2 SMNVEV (reference sequence). The CDR3 has 16 amino acids. The DNA of the CDR3 is TGTGCCAGCAGTTTACGGGCCCCGGGACAGGGGTACGAGCAGTACTTC. This encodes CASSLRAPGQGYEQYF.

The chain combines TRBV11-3 with TRBJ2-2; D is unclear. Germline V gene sequence: CDR1 SGHNT, CDR2 YENEEA. The germline V and J ends were trimmed by 4 bases and 4 bases, with 10 bases remaining between them. This CDR3 has 14 residues. Here the CDR3 DNA reads TGTGCCAGCAGCTCCCGGACCCTCACCGGGGAGCTGTTTTTT. It translates to CASSSRTLTGELFF.